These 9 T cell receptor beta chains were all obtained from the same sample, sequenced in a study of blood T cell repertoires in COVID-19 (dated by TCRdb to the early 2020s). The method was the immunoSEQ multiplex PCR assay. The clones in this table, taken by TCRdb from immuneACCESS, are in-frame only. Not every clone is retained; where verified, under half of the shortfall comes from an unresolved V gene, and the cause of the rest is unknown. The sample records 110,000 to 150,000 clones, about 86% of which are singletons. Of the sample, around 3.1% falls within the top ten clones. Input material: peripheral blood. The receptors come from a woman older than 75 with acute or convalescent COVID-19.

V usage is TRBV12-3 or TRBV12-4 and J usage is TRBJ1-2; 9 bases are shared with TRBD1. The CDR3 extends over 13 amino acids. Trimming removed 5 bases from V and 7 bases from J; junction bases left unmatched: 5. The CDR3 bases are TGTGCCAGCAGTCCGGGACAGGGAGGTGGCTACACCTTC. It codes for CASSPGQGGGYTF.

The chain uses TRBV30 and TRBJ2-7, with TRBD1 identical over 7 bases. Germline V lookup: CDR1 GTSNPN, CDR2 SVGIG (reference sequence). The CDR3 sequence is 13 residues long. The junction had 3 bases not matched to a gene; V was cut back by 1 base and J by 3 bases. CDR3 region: CAWSAGDSYEQYF. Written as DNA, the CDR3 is TGTGCCTGGAGTGCTGGGGACAGCTACGAGCAGTACTTC.

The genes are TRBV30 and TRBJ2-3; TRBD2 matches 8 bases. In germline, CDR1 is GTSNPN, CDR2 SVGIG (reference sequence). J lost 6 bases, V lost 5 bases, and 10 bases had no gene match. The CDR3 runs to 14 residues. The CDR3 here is CAWGPGGGADTQYF. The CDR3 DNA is TGTGCCTGGGGCCCCGGGGGGGGTGCGGATACGCAGTATTTT.

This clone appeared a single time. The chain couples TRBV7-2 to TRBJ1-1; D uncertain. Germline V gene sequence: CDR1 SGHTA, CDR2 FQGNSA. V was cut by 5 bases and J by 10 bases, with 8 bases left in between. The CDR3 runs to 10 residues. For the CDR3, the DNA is TGTGCCAGCAGCCATTTCGGAGCTTTCTTT. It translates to CASSHFGAFF.

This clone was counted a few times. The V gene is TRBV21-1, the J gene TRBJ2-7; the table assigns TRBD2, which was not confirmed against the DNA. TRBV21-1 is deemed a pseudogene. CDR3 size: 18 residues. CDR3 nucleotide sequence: TGTGCCAGCAGTAATGAGGGACTAGCGGGGGCCTCCTCCTACGAGCAGTACTTC. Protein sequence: CASSNEGLAGASSYEQYF.

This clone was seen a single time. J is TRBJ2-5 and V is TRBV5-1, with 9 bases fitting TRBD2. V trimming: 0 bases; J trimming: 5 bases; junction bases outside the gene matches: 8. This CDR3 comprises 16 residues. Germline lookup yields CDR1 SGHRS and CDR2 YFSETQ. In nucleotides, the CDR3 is TGCGCCAGCAGCTTGGAGGCTAGCGGGGCCGGGGAGACCCAGTACTTC. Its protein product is CASSLEASGAGETQYF. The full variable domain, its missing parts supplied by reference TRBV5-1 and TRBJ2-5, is KAGVTQTPRYLIKTRGQQVTLSCSPISGHRSVSWYQQTPGQGLQFLFEYFSETQRNKGNFPGRFSGRQFSNSRSEMNVSTLELGDSALYLCASSLEASGAGETQYFGPGTRLLVL.

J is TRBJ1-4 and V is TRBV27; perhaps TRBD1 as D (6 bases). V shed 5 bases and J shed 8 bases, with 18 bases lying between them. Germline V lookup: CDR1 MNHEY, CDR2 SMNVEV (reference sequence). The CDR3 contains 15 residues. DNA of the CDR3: TGTGCCAGCAGTGCAGGACAGTTCACGGGGGAAAAACTGTTTTTT. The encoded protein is CASSAGQFTGEKLFF.

CDR3 DNA sequence: TGTACCAGGGGGGCTCCTCTATTCCTCTATGGCTACACCTTC. Its translation: CTRGAPLFLYGYTF. V is TRBV21-1 and J is TRBJ1-2; the D call TRBD1 from the table was never checked on the DNA. TRBV21-1 is a pseudogene locus. The CDR3 runs to 14 residues.

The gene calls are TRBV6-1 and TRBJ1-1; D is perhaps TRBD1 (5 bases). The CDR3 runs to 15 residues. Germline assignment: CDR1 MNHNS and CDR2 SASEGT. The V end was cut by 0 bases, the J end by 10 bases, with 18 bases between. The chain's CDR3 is CASSEASGYRGGAFF. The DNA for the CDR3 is TGTGCCAGCAGTGAAGCCTCAGGGTACCGAGGTGGAGCTTTCTTT.